These 14 T cell receptor beta chains were sequenced from one sample in a study of blood T cell repertoires in COVID-19. The table came from immunoSEQ multiplex PCR; TCRdb's copy has only in-frame clones and leaves some out. The sample includes tens of thousands of clones, about 90% of them seen just once. Sequencing used peripheral blood. These receptors were collected from a human donor in a cohort sampled during active COVID-19.

The chain uses TRBV5-1 and TRBJ2-7; maybe TRBD1 (5 bases). Germline values: CDR1 SGHRS, CDR2 YFSETQ. This CDR3 is 14 amino acids long. The V gene lost 0 bases and the J gene lost 6 bases, with 13 bases spanning the gap. CDR3 nucleotide sequence: TGCGCCAGCAGCTTGGCGGACACATCATCCGAGCAGTACTTC. Translation gives CASSLADTSSEQYF. Drawing the rest from reference TRBV5-1 and TRBJ2-7, the complete variable domain is KAGVTQTPRYLIKTRGQQVTLSCSPISGHRSVSWYQQTPGQGLQFLFEYFSETQRNKGNFPGRFSGRQFSNSRSEMNVSTLELGDSALYLCASSLADTSSEQYFGPGTRLTVT.

The chain is built from TRBV20-1 and TRBJ2-4; 7 nucleotides align to TRBD2. Trimming cost V 3 bases and J 6 bases; bases outside gene matches: 8. This CDR3 has 14 residues. CDR1 is DFQATT, CDR2 SNEGSKA, per germline (reference sequence). For the CDR3, the DNA is TGCAGTGCTAGTAATGGACTAGTCACAAACATTCAGTACTTC. This codes for CSASNGLVTNIQYF.

The V call is TRBV2, the J call TRBJ2-7; 7 nucleotides match TRBD1. Germline CDR1 SNHLY, CDR2 FYNNEI. The CDR3 spans 13 residues. The ends lost 8 bases at V and 0 bases at J; junction bases unmatched: 4. CDR3 loop: CASWDRTSYEQYF. In DNA, the CDR3 is TGTGCCAGCTGGGACAGAACCTCCTACGAGCAGTACTTC.

The chain joins TRBV5-6 to TRBJ1-2; perhaps TRBD1 as D (6 bases). Germline values: CDR1 SGHDT, CDR2 YYEEEE. The CDR3 runs 15 residues. Trimming shortened V by 2 bases and J by 2 bases, and 13 bases separated the two germline ends. The CDR3 bases are TGTGCCAGCAGCTTCCTCGGGACACTCAACTATGGCTACACCTTC. It codes for CASSFLGTLNYGYTF.

CDR3: CASSAWRDEQFF. The CDR3 DNA sequence: TGTGCCAGCAGTGCCTGGCGGGATGAGCAGTTCTTC. This chain joins TRBV2 and TRBJ2-1, with a possible D match to TRBD2 (5 bases). Germline V CDR1 and CDR2: SNHLY, FYNNEI. This CDR3 is built from 12 residues. The V end lost 4 bases, the J end lost 8 bases, and 9 bases lay between the germline ends.

The chain carries TRBV18 and TRBJ2-3; 7 positions match TRBD1. The germline V gene has CDR1 KGHSH and CDR2 LQKENI. This CDR3 region has 14 residues. V trimming: 7 bases; J trimming: 2 bases; junction bases outside the gene matches: 6. This CDR3 reads CASLQGLDTDTQYF. The DNA of the CDR3 is TGTGCCAGCTTACAGGGGTTGGACACAGATACGCAGTATTTT.

The genes are TRBV18 and TRBJ1-2; D is perhaps TRBD1 (6 bases). Trimming shortened V by 5 bases and J by 4 bases, and 11 bases separated the two germline ends. Looked up from germline, CDR1 is KGHSH and CDR2 is LQKENI. The CDR3 covers 13 residues. The CDR3 nucleotides read TGTGCCAGCTCATCGGGGGGCGGCTATGGCTACACCTTC. Its protein is CASSSGGGYGYTF.

J is TRBJ2-5 and V is TRBV5-1; 7 bases line up with TRBD2. Per the germline V gene, CDR1 is SGHRS and CDR2 is YFSETQ. This CDR3 has 17 residues. V lost 4 bases and J lost 5; bases outside the gene matches: 17. The CDR3: CASSTLRGGSPVETQYF. Written as DNA, the CDR3 is TGCGCCAGCAGCACCCTAAGGGGCGGGAGCCCTGTGGAGACCCAGTACTTC.

J is TRBJ1-2 and V is TRBV12-3 or TRBV12-4; a possible D gene is TRBD1 (5 bases). This CDR3 contains 13 residues. V was clipped by 2 bases and J by 2 bases, with 6 bases between them. The CDR3 spells CASSLSGNYGYTF. The CDR3 bases are TGTGCCAGCAGTTTATCAGGGAACTATGGCTACACCTTC.

The rearrangement links TRBV5-4 to TRBJ2-3; 10 bases map to TRBD2. In germline, CDR1 is SGHNT, CDR2 YYREEE (reference sequence). The CDR3 sequence is 16 residues long. Germline trimming cut 0 bases from V and 5 bases from J; bases unmatched to any gene: 6. CDR3 sequence (DNA): TGTGCCAGCAGCTTGGAAACTAGCGGGATTGGAGATACGCAGTATTTT. This gives the protein CASSLETSGIGDTQYF.

V usage is TRBV6-5 and J usage is TRBJ2-7, with TRBD2 matching 7 bases. The CDR3 consists of 15 residues. Germline CDR1 and CDR2: MNHEY and SVGAGI. V gave up 0 bases and J gave up 2 bases; unmatched junction bases: 4. CDR3 nucleotide sequence: TGTGCCAGCAGTTACTCGGGGGGGAGCCCCTACGAGCAGTACTTC. Amino acids: CASSYSGGSPYEQYF.

The chain couples TRBV30 to TRBJ1-2; weak D call: TRBD1 (6 bases). Trimming shortened V by 4 bases and J by 8 bases, and 26 bases separated the two germline ends. This CDR3 comprises 16 residues. CDR1 and CDR2 from the germline V gene are GTSNPN and SVGIG (reference sequence). The CDR3 sequence is CAWTMPGLWAGDGYTF. In DNA form, the CDR3 reads TGTGCCTGGACCATGCCTGGCCTGTGGGCAGGGGACGGCTACACCTTC.

The DNA of the CDR3 is TGTGCCAGCAGCTTATCAGGGACTGGGGCCAACGTCCTGACTTTC. Translation: CASSLSGTGANVLTF. The chain combines TRBV7-3 with TRBJ2-6, with a weak D call TRBD1 (5 bases). The germline V gene has CDR1 SGHTA and CDR2 FQGTGA. The CDR3 contains 15 residues. V was pared by 2 bases and J by 2 bases, with 7 bases between.

The gene calls are TRBV5-1 and TRBJ2-3; the match to TRBD1 covers 7 bases. The CDR3 runs to 15 residues. Germline lookup yields CDR1 SGHRS and CDR2 YFSETQ. Trimming cost V 4 bases and J 1 base; bases outside gene matches: 6. CDR3 DNA sequence: TGCGCCAGCAGCCGCCAGGGACAGCGCACAGATACGCAGTATTTT. As protein: CASSRQGQRTDTQYF.